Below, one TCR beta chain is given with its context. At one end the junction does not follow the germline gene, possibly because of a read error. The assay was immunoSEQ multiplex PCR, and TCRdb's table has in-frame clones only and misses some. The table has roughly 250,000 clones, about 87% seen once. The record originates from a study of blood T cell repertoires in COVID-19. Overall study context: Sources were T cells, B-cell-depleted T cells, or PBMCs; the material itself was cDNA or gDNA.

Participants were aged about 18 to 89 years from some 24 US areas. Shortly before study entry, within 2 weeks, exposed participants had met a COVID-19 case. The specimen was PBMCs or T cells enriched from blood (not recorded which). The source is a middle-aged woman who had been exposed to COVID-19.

CDR3 residues: CASSPGQNTEAFF. CDR3 nucleotide sequence: TGTGCCAGCAGCCCGGGACAGAACACTGAAGCTTTCTTT. The J gene is TRBJ1-1, the V gene TRBV5-1; D might be TRBD1 (6 bases). The CDR3 sequence is 13 residues long. Germline V gene sequence: CDR1 SGHRS, CDR2 YFSETQ.